These 12 T cell receptor beta chains came from one sample sequenced in a study of Ad26.COV2.S vaccination and SARS-CoV-2 variants (dated by TCRdb to about 2021). The library was obtained by the immunoSEQ multiplex PCR assay. Entries here come from immuneACCESS through TCRdb and include only in-frame sequences with V and J called. Some clones fail to appear in such tables; in the studies checked, an unresolved V gene covers under half of the shortfall, and the cause of the remainder is unknown. The sample table holds fewer than 55,000 clones, of which 83% were seen once. Together, the top ten hold about half of the sample. The sample's time point label, in plain terms: individuals recovered from natural SARS-CoV-2 infection. The source was peripheral blood, collected after recovery from COVID-19. Receptors were obtained from a human donor who had recovered from COVID-19.

The chain couples TRBV10-3 to TRBJ2-2, with D unclear. The V end lost 7 bases, the J end lost 4 bases, and 7 bases lay between the germline ends. The germline V gene has CDR1 ENHRY and CDR2 SYGVKD. CDR3 size: 12 residues. CDR3 protein: CAINLSTGELFF. The CDR3 DNA follows: TGTGCCATCAATCTTAGCACCGGGGAGCTGTTTTTT.

This rearrangement joins TRBV27 to TRBJ2-5; 10 nucleotides line up with TRBD2. V was pared by 5 bases and J by 4 bases, with 7 bases of the junction left unmatched. CDR3 length: 15 residues. The germline V gene has CDR1 MNHEY and CDR2 SMNVEV (reference sequence). In DNA, the CDR3 is TGTGCCAGCAGTCCTCTGTTAGCGGGAGGAGAGACCCAGTACTTC. Translated, it gives CASSPLLAGGETQYF.

The chain employs TRBV7-8 and TRBJ1-5; 12 nucleotides agree with TRBD1. This CDR3 spans 17 amino acids. Germline V gene sequence: CDR1 SGHVS, CDR2 FQNEAQ. V shed 9 bases and J 0 bases; nucleotides not matched to a gene: 9. CDR3 bases: TGTGCCAGTAGTCGGGGGACAGGGGGCAATAGCAATCAGCCCCAGCATTTT. Translating gives CASSRGTGGNSNQPQHF.

In its sample, this clone was seen once. The V and J genes are TRBV30 and TRBJ2-2; D not certain. CDR3 length: 12 residues. Germline loops: CDR1 GTSNPN, CDR2 SVGIG (reference sequence). Trimming removed 4 bases at V and 5 bases at J, with 8 bases between. CDR3 in DNA: TGTGCCTGGACGCTGGGAACCGGGGAGCTGTTTTTT. Residues: CAWTLGTGELFF.

This chain uses TRBV3-1 (or the pseudogene TRBV3-2) with TRBJ2-3, with 14 bases identical to TRBD2. This CDR3 region has 18 residues. J gave up 0 bases and V 3 bases, and 5 bases lay outside the gene matches. Germline V gene sequence: CDR1 LGHDT, CDR2 YNNKEL (reference sequence). In DNA form, the CDR3 reads TGTGCCAGCAGCCAGTCGACTAGCGGGAGGGCTAGCACAGATACGCAGTATTTT. Translating gives CASSQSTSGRASTDTQYF.

This clone was picked up a small number of times. V is TRBV27 and J is TRBJ1-2; D call uncertain. V was trimmed by 3 bases and J by 4 bases, leaving 12 bases between them. The CDR3 has 14 residues. Germline CDR1 and CDR2: MNHEY and SMNVEV (reference sequence). The CDR3 nucleotides are TGTGCCAGCAGTTTGGGGATTCGAGGCTATGGCTACACCTTC. This sequence encodes CASSLGIRGYGYTF.

Of note for this clone: The identical CDR3 is also encoded by other nucleotide sequences in the sample. V usage is TRBV3-1 (or the pseudogene TRBV3-2) and J usage is TRBJ2-7; D may be TRBD2 (5 bases). CDR3 length: 12 residues. The V end was cut by 1 base, the J end by 4 bases, with 5 bases between. Per germline, CDR1 LGHDT and CDR2 YNNKEL (reference sequence). The CDR3 is CASSQGRYEQYF. Written as DNA, the CDR3 is TGTGCCAGCAGCCAAGGGAGGTACGAGCAGTACTTC.

The chain has TRBV18 and TRBJ2-7; 9 bases fit TRBD2. CDR1 and CDR2 (germline): KGHSH, LQKENI. The CDR3 totals 16 residues. V gave up 2 bases and J gave up 6 bases; unmatched junction bases: 11. The CDR3 DNA reads as TGTGCCAGCTCACCAGGCTTATTGGCGGGAGGGTCCGAGCAGTACTTC. It translates to CASSPGLLAGGSEQYF.

The chain recombines TRBV2 with TRBJ2-1; D remains unclear. Germline V gene data show CDR1 as SNHLY and CDR2 as FYNNEI. V was shortened by 5 bases and J by 7 bases, with 9 bases between the two germline ends. The CDR3 runs 12 residues. CDR3 protein: CASSRNRNEQFF. The CDR3 DNA reads TGTGCCAGCAGTCGTAATCGTAATGAGCAGTTCTTC.

This clone was found a few times. The chain carries TRBV10-2 and TRBJ2-1; TRBD1 aligns across 7 bases. The CDR3 has 15 residues. Germline V gene sequence: CDR1 WSHSY, CDR2 SAAADI. With V trimmed by 3 bases and J by 2 bases, 4 bases remained unmatched. CDR3 coding DNA: TGCGCCAGCAGTGAAAGCCAGGGGGCCTACAATGAGCAGTTCTTC. Translating gives CASSESQGAYNEQFF.

The chain carries TRBV7-9 and TRBJ2-3, with D perhaps TRBD1 (5 bases). The CDR3 length is 14 residues. Germline V CDR1 and CDR2: SEHNR, FQNEAQ (reference sequence). Trimming cost V 3 bases and J 4 bases, with 11 bases left between them. The CDR3 nucleotides read TGTGCCAGCAGCTTTAGGGGATCCCCAGATACGCAGTATTTT. Amino acid sequence: CASSFRGSPDTQYF.

The chain recombines TRBV19 with TRBJ1-3; the D is unclear. Between the trimmed V and J ends, which lost 1 base and 0 bases, there was a span of 7 bases. Germline CDR1 is LNHDA and CDR2 is SQIVND (reference sequence). The CDR3 totals 15 residues. CDR3 residues: CASSIVLRSGNTIYF. CDR3 DNA: TGTGCCAGTAGTATAGTCCTGCGCTCTGGAAACACCATATATTTT.